This passage covers 2 T cell receptor beta chains from one sample sequenced in a study of CD4+ T cells in melanoma (dated by TCRdb to between 2021 and 2022). The library was made by the immunoSEQ multiplex PCR assay. Entries here come from immuneACCESS through TCRdb and include only in-frame sequences with V and J called. Some clones fail to appear in such tables; in the studies checked, an unresolved V gene covers under half of the shortfall, and the cause of the remainder is unknown. In all, the sample holds roughly 110,000 clones, and over 80% of those were seen once. Roughly 3.1% of the sample comes from the top ten. The sample comprised peripheral blood. The receptors derive from a human donor with melanoma.

The chain employs TRBV7-7 and TRBJ2-2; TRBD2 agrees at 9 bases. V shed 2 bases, J shed 5 bases, and the junction held 3 bases outside the gene matches. The CDR3 is 15 residues long. The germline V gene has CDR1 SSHAT and CDR2 FNYEAQ (reference sequence). The CDR3 is CASSLRREGTGELFF. In DNA, the CDR3 is TGTGCCAGCAGCTTACGGCGGGAGGGGACCGGGGAGCTGTTTTTT.

The V and J genes are TRBV6-5 and TRBJ1-6; D unclear. Germline CDR1 MNHEY, CDR2 SVGAGI. V was pared by 7 bases and J by 10 bases, with 14 bases between. The CDR3 covers 13 residues. CDR3 DNA: TGTGCCAGCACCCCGGTTGTGGGGTCACCCCTCCACTTT. This encodes CASTPVVGSPLHF.